This T cell receptor (beta chain) was captured in a study of monozygotic twins with inflammatory bowel disease (dated by TCRdb to between 2018 and 2021). In the study overall: The complete study included 28 monozygotic twin pairs: 19 IBD-discordant Danish pairs and nine German pairs, of which four were IBD-concordant and five were IBD-discordant. The search for disease-associated traits relied mainly on comparing IBD patients with their genetically identical healthy co-twins within discordant pairs. Each individual had, on average, about 151 000 unique TCRalpha sequences and 181 000 unique TCRbeta sequences available for analysis.

From each donor, an approximately 2.5 ml peripheral blood sample was collected into PAXgene tubes and stored at -80 degrees C. Without T cell sorting, total RNA was isolated from whole blood using the PAXgene blood miRNA kit on an automated QIAcube. Deep TCRalpha and TCRbeta repertoire profiling with unique molecular barcoding was performed on peripheral blood of monozygotic twin pairs concordant or discordant for inflammatory bowel disease. For every twin pair, smoking habits were documented, and each individual was categorised as a current, former or never smoker. With respect to this clonotype: It has no known antigen specificity.

Summary of the overall study and its limitations: Compared with healthy twins, IBD patients shared fewer clonotypes with other individuals, and the difference was most pronounced in patients with signs of disease activity. Because patients were on differing immunosuppressive treatments, the repertoires may have picked up extra background noise and inter-individual variability. Repertoire similarity did not differ between concordant and discordant twins, possibly due to limited statistical power. Different T cell subtypes could not be distinguished in the analysis. IBD patients had lower TCRbeta repertoire diversity, measured by the inverse Simpson index, than their healthy co-twins. No single strong signal or clonotype linked to IBD turned up in the results, so the idea that one exists was not supported.

The germline V gene (reference sequence) sets CDR1 to GTSNPN and CDR2 to SVGIG. The CDR3 has 13 amino acids, counting the end cysteine and phenylalanine. No DNA has been recorded. The library was produced with 5' RACE. Preparation of each TCR library used approximately 3.5 ug of total RNA. For each sample, cDNA synthesis with SMARTScribe reverse transcriptase was split into eight separate reactions. During cDNA synthesis, unique molecular identifiers containing a 6-nucleotide sample barcode were introduced by template switching. TCRalpha and TCRbeta cDNA was amplified in two nested PCRs of 16 and 9 cycles, and bead purification was carried out after each PCR. Before amplification, the cDNA was both treated with uracil DNA-glycosylase and purified with the QIAquick PCR purification kit. The second PCR added Illumina TruSeq-compatible adapters along with sample-specific barcodes. TapeStation and Qubit were used to check library quality and concentration, and 4.5 to 6 ng of each library was pooled. Sequencing of the pooled libraries was done on an Illumina HiSeq2500 single-index Rapid Run using custom sequencing primers and 2 x 100 bp reads. From the authors' description of their analysis: UMI-based consensus assembly with MiGEC version 1.2.6 was used to correct PCR and sequencing errors. MiXCR version 2.1.1 was used to carry out V(D)J alignment, clonotype assembly and CDR3 extraction. Normalisation of gene usage, clonotype sharing and MAIT/NKT TCR abundance was achieved by analysing the top 1000, 10 000 and 20 000 clonotypes per sample. Diversity was computed as the inverse Simpson index with the vegan R package after downsampling to 27 000 UMIs. Paired Mann-Whitney U tests were applied to discordant twin pairs, and Benjamini-Hochberg correction was used for multiple testing. Based on TCRdb reprocessing of the reads, there is one entry per CDR3 protein sequence, and DNA is missing. The V and J calls, along with clone size, are taken from TCRdb and not from the paper's own processing. The table for this sample shows 350,000 to 550,000 distinct CDR3 sequences. 2.4% of the sample comes from the top ten.

Sequenced input: blood. This sequence was found in a human donor with ulcerative colitis or Crohn's disease, or a healthy co-twin of an affected twin (not recorded which). This receptor chain uses TRBV30 and TRBJ1-1. CDR3 sequence: CALNRPVNTEAFF.